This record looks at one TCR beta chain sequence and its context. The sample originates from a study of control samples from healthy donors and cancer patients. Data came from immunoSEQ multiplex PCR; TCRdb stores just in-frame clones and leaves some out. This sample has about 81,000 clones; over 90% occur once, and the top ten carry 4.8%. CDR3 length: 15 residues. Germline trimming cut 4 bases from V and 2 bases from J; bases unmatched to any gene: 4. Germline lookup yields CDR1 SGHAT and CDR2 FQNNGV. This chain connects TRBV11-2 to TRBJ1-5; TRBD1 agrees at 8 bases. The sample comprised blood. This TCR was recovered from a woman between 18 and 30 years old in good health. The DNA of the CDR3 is TGTGCCAGCAGCTCCACAGGGGGACGCAATCAGCCCCAGCATTTT. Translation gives CASSSTGGRNQPQHF.